What follows describes a single TCR beta chain. Trimming at V came to 6 bases and at J to 0 bases, leaving 5 bases not matched to a gene. CDR1 is MNHEY and CDR2 is SVGAGI in the germline V gene. This CDR3 region has 15 residues. This record comes from a study of siplizumab effects on memory and regulatory T cells. The data were produced by immunoSEQ multiplex PCR, yet TCRdb's version contains in-frame clones alone and is incomplete. Of roughly 980 clones in the sample, around four fifths were seen once. The chain carries TRBV6-5 and TRBJ2-3; 8 bases match TRBD2. The source is a human donor in good health. The sample was TEMRA CD8+ T cells sorted from blood. Subset noted: unstimulated CD8+ CD45RA+ effector memory T cells. The CDR3: CASRTSDDSTDTQYF. As DNA, the CDR3 is TGTGCCAGCAGGACTAGCGACGACAGCACAGATACGCAGTATTTT.